The TCR beta chain described here comes from a study of blood T cell repertoires in COVID-19. Study as a whole: The cDNA or gDNA used as material had been derived from T cells, B-cell-depleted T cells, or PBMCs.

Produced via immunoSEQ multiplex PCR; TCRdb's table is partial and in-frame only. The table has some 220,000 clones, 70% to 90% seen once. CDR3 length: 10 residues. Trimming cost V 8 bases and J 2 bases, with 4 bases left between them. Germline CDR1 reads KGHSH; CDR2 reads LQKENI. The sequence was collected from a woman aged 45-65 years in a cohort exposed to, infected with or recovered from COVID-19 (not recorded which). Sequencing input: PBMCs or T cells enriched from blood (not recorded which). The chain is built from TRBV18 and TRBJ2-7; no reliable D call. CDR3 loop: CASPAYEQYF. The DNA for the CDR3 is TGTGCCAGCCCAGCCTACGAGCAGTACTTC.